This T cell receptor (beta chain) appears in the sequencing data of a study of OX40 agonist ivuxolimab in advanced cancers. Per the germline V gene, CDR1 is SGHDN and CDR2 is FVKESK. The CDR3 has 12 amino acids. Trimming pared 3 bases from V and 4 bases from J, leaving 7 bases between. TCRdb keeps only in-frame clones here, not all; method: immunoSEQ multiplex PCR. In the table there are fewer than 60,000 clones, almost 80% of which are singletons. The chain couples TRBV14 to TRBJ2-7; D is undetermined. The TCR was taken from an adult with an advanced solid tumor such as melanoma, head and neck, liver or kidney cancer. The sequencing here drew on CD4+ or CD8+ T cells sorted from blood, taken in a trial of the OX40 agonist ivuxolimab. CDR3 sequence reads: CASSHGSYEQYF. CDR3 DNA: TGTGCCAGCAGCCATGGGTCGTACGAGCAGTACTTC. Looking up the rest from reference TRBV14 and TRBJ2-7 gives the full variable domain: EAGVTQFPSHSVIEKGQTVTLRCDPISGHDNLYWYRRVMGKEIKFLLHFVKESKQDESGMPNNRFLAERTGGTYSTLKVQPAELEDSGVYFCASSHGSYEQYFGPGTRLTVT.